This TCR beta chain stems from a study of PD-1 and CTLA-4 blockade in melanoma. Germline V gene data show CDR1 as MNHEY and CDR2 as SVGAGI. The CDR3 has 14 residues. V lost 6 bases and J 8 bases, leaving 16 bases between the germline ends. Clones were sequenced by immunoSEQ multiplex PCR, and TCRdb holds only the in-frame ones, with some missing. This table has approximately 15,000 clones, about two thirds appearing once. This clone has more than one count but fewer than ten. The V and J genes are TRBV6-5 and TRBJ2-2, with a possible D match to TRBD2 (6 bases). Sequences were derived from CD8+ T cells from peripheral blood, sampled from a patient given anti-PD-1 treatment. The TCR comes from a human donor with melanoma. CDR3 residues: CASSPGTLGGELFF. The CDR3 bases are TGTGCCAGCAGCCCCGGGACTTTGGGGGGGGAGCTGTTTTTT.